The 26 T cell receptor beta chains below were found in one sample sequenced in a study of beta chain features in type 1 diabetes (dated by TCRdb to 2017 to 2018). To prepare the library, the immunoSEQ multiplex PCR assay was applied. The High Capacity cDNA Reverse Transcription Kit was used to reverse transcribe all of the isolated RNA, meaning that expressed TCRB transcripts were what got sequenced. TCRdb obtained this table from immuneACCESS and retained in-frame rearrangements with V and J assigned. These tables miss some clones; where compared with another copy, unresolved V genes account for less than half of the shortfall, and the remainder is unexplained. The sample records some 300,000 clones, 8% of which are singletons. The leading ten clones occupy over 0.8% of the sample. Sequencing was carried out using central memory CD4+ T cells from blood. Source of these receptors: a woman younger than 35 in good health.

This clone was counted a few times. V usage is TRBV9 and J usage is TRBJ1-6; D perhaps matches TRBD1 (6 bases). V shed 0 bases and J shed 7 bases, with 14 bases lying between them. This CDR3 has 16 residues. Per germline, CDR1 SGDLS and CDR2 YYNGEE. The CDR3 region has the DNA TGTGCCAGCAGCGTAGGGGACACTCGTGGCAATTCACCCCTCCACTTT. Translating gives CASSVGDTRGNSPLHF.

As regards this clone: A read error is the likely source, as a far larger clone sits one nucleotide away. J is TRBJ1-1 and V is TRBV29-1; the D gene is possibly TRBD1 (5 bases). Per germline, CDR1 SQVTM and CDR2 ANQGSEA. Trimming took 8 bases from V and 2 from J, leaving 12 bases between them. The CDR3 extends over 12 amino acids. CDR3 DNA: TGCAGCTGGATGCAGGGTAACACTGAAGCTTTCTTT. Translating gives CSWMQGNTEAFF. The full variable domain, its missing parts supplied by reference TRBV29-1 and TRBJ1-1, is SAVISQKPSRDICQRGTSLTIQCQVDSQVTMMFWYRQQPGQSLTLIATANQGSEATYESGFVIDKFPISRPNLTFSTLTVSNMSPEDSSIYLCSWMQGNTEAFFGQGTRLTVV.

This clone has a handful of counts. The J gene is TRBJ1-1, the V gene TRBV7-2; no clear D gene. Germline CDR1 is SGHTA and CDR2 is FQGNSA. The CDR3 runs to 14 residues. V was trimmed by 5 bases and J by 1 base, leaving 11 bases between them. CDR3 amino acids: CASSGGGPNTEAFF. The CDR3 nucleotides read TGTGCCAGCAGCGGTGGAGGGCCGAACACTGAAGCTTTCTTT.

The chain joins TRBV25-1 to TRBJ2-7, with 9 nucleotides matching TRBD1. This CDR3 is 17 amino acids long. Germline loops: CDR1 MGHDK, CDR2 SYGVNS. V shed 2 bases and J 3 bases; nucleotides not matched to a gene: 11. The CDR3 sequence: CASSEGHRGQVDYEQYV. In DNA, the CDR3 is TGTGCCAGCAGTGAAGGCCACAGGGGGCAAGTCGACTACGAGCAGTACGTC.

This clone has more than one count but fewer than ten. The J gene is TRBJ2-1, the V gene TRBV20-1; D unresolved. Trimming cost V 2 bases and J 10 bases, with 9 bases left between them. The CDR3 runs 11 residues. The germline V gene has CDR1 DFQATT and CDR2 SNEGSKA (reference sequence). CDR3 residues: CSARPRAEQFF. The CDR3 DNA reads TGCAGTGCTAGACCCCGGGCGGAGCAGTTCTTC.

A few counts support this clone. The J gene is TRBJ1-3, the V gene TRBV7-3; D gene ambiguous. The V and J ends lost 5 bases and 7 bases respectively, with 30 bases between them. The CDR3 sequence is 19 residues long. The germline CDR1 and CDR2 sequences are SGHTA and FQGTGA. The CDR3 reads CASSADFGRRTDLWNTIYF. CDR3 nucleotides: TGTGCCAGCAGCGCAGACTTTGGCCGGAGGACTGACCTTTGGAACACCATATATTTT.

This clone was recorded a few times. The CDR3: CASSTGGRMNTEAFF. The CDR3 DNA follows: TGCGCCAGCAGCACAGGGGGCAGGATGAACACTGAAGCTTTCTTT. This rearrangement joins TRBV5-1 to TRBJ1-1; 9 nucleotides agree with TRBD1. CDR3 length: 15 amino acids. In germline, CDR1 is SGHRS, CDR2 YFSETQ. V was clipped by 4 bases and J by 0 bases; unmatched bases: 4.

This clone was recorded a few times. CDR3 nucleotides: TGTGCCAGCTCACCTCTCGGACTTGAGGAGCAGTACTTC. Amino acids: CASSPLGLEEQYF. The rearrangement joins TRBV18 to TRBJ2-7; a possible D gene is TRBD2 (5 bases). Per the germline V gene, CDR1 is KGHSH and CDR2 is LQKENI. V lost 3 bases to trimming and J lost 7 bases, with 13 bases between them. CDR3 length: 13 residues.

The chain joins TRBV11-2 to TRBJ2-7, with 9 bases identical to TRBD2. The V gene end was trimmed by 1 base and the J gene end by 1 base; junction bases not matched to a gene: 5. Germline values: CDR1 SGHAT, CDR2 FQNNGV. The CDR3 contains 16 residues. CDR3 in DNA: TGTGCCAGCAGCTTAGTAAGCAGCGGGAGGTCCTACGAGCAGTACTTC. Translated: CASSLVSSGRSYEQYF.

There are a few counts of this clone. This rearrangement joins TRBV7-9 to TRBJ2-7, with unresolved D. The CDR3 loop spans 13 amino acids. Per the germline V gene, CDR1 is SEHNR and CDR2 is FQNEAQ (reference sequence). The CDR3, as DNA: TGTGCCAGCAGATTAGACGGTTCCTACGAGCAGTACGTC. Its protein is CASRLDGSYEQYV.

This clone has just a few counts. The chain carries TRBV2 and TRBJ1-5; 7 bases match TRBD1. This CDR3 comprises 15 residues. From germline, CDR1 is SNHLY and CDR2 FYNNEI. J was trimmed by 2 bases and V by 2 bases; bases with no gene match: 3. The CDR3 nucleotides read TGTGCCAGCAGTGAACTTCAGGGGGGCAATCAGCCCCAGCATTTT. It specifies CASSELQGGNQPQHF.

This clone was seen ten or more times. The J gene is TRBJ2-1, the V gene TRBV5-4; TRBD1 is a possible D gene (6 bases). CDR1 and CDR2 from the germline V gene are SGHNT and YYREEE (reference sequence). V lost 4 bases and J 1 base, leaving 15 bases between the germline ends. The CDR3 length is 16 residues. For the CDR3, the DNA is TGTGCCAGCAGCCAGAAGAAAACAGGGTCCTACAATGAGCAGTTCTTC. Translated, it gives CASSQKKTGSYNEQFF.

This clone was counted at least ten times. The chain employs TRBV2 and TRBJ2-7, with D hard to call. The length of the CDR3 is 11 residues. Per germline, CDR1 SNHLY and CDR2 FYNNEI. Trimming pared 8 bases from V and 2 bases from J, leaving 7 bases between. CDR3 DNA sequence: TGTGCCAGCCTGTTAGCCTACGAGCAGTACGTC. As protein: CASLLAYEQYV.

This clone was recorded a few times. The chain carries TRBV4-2 and TRBJ2-3; 9 nucleotides align to TRBD2. CDR1 is LGHNA and CDR2 is YNFKEQ in the germline V gene. CDR3 length equals 14 residues. The V gene end was trimmed by 4 bases and the J gene end by 1 base; junction bases not matched to a gene: 0. This chain's CDR3 is CASSPSGGTDTQYF. The DNA for the CDR3 is TGTGCCAGCAGCCCTAGCGGGGGCACAGATACGCAGTATTTT.

This chain links TRBV9 with TRBJ2-3; 7 nucleotides line up with TRBD1. CDR1 and CDR2 from the germline V gene are SGDLS and YYNGEE. V shed 4 bases and J 4 bases; nucleotides not matched to a gene: 6. This CDR3 has 14 residues. Here the CDR3 reads CASSYPDRADTQYF. The CDR3 DNA reads TGTGCCAGCAGCTATCCAGACAGGGCAGATACGCAGTATTTT.

This clone was seen only a few times. The rearrangement links TRBV14 to TRBJ2-5; 8 positions agree with TRBD1. Trimming took 0 bases from V and 9 from J; bases not matched to a gene: 9. This CDR3 has 15 amino acids. Germline V lookup: CDR1 SGHDN, CDR2 FVKESK. CDR3 protein: CASSQEVRGRSPQYF. The CDR3, as DNA: TGTGCCAGCAGCCAAGAAGTCAGGGGGCGGTCACCCCAGTACTTC.

With regard to this clone: A far larger clone is one base from this, pointing to a likely read error. In DNA, the CDR3 is TGTGCCAGCAGTGGACAGACCTATGGCTACACCTTC. It codes for CASSGQTYGYTF. The chain has TRBV28 and TRBJ1-2; maybe TRBD1 (6 bases). The V gene's germline CDR1 is MDHEN and CDR2 SYDVKM. The ends were cut back, 5 bases at V and 4 bases at J, with 8 bases in the middle. The CDR3 sequence is 12 residues long.

In this sample, this clone turned up a few times. The chain uses TRBV11-2 and TRBJ2-7, with 14 nucleotides matching TRBD2. Per germline, CDR1 SGHAT and CDR2 FQNNGV. Trimming at V came to 5 bases and at J to 0 bases, leaving 3 bases not matched to a gene. CDR3 length equals 16 residues. CDR3 DNA sequence: TGTGCCAGCAGCCGGACTAGCGGGAGGATCTCCTACGAGCAGTACTTC. Amino acid sequence: CASSRTSGRISYEQYF.

The rearrangement links TRBV7-9 to TRBJ1-1; D gene uncertain. V shed 1 base and J shed 7 bases, with 7 bases lying between them. Per the germline V gene, CDR1 is SEHNR and CDR2 is FQNEAQ (reference sequence). This CDR3 is built from 12 residues. The CDR3 sequence is CASSLGQLEAFF. Written as DNA, the CDR3 is TGTGCCAGCAGCTTAGGGCAGCTTGAAGCTTTCTTT.

This clone has just a few counts. V gene TRBV19 combines with J gene TRBJ1-5; D gene unclear. Germline CDR1 is LNHDA and CDR2 is SQIVND (reference sequence). The CDR3 is 14 amino acids. V lost 3 bases to trimming and J lost 2 bases, with 8 bases between them. The CDR3 sequence: CASSIWAGNQPQHF. The CDR3 DNA is TGTGCCAGTAGTATCTGGGCAGGCAATCAGCCCCAGCATTTT.

The gene calls are TRBV6-1 and TRBJ2-2; 7 bases are shared with TRBD1. V was pared by 3 bases and J by 2 bases, with 3 bases of the junction left unmatched. The CDR3 is 15 residues long. Germline CDR1 and CDR2: MNHNS and SASEGT. The CDR3 protein is CASSDGTANTGELFF. The CDR3 nucleotides are TGTGCCAGCAGTGACGGGACAGCCAACACCGGGGAGCTGTTTTTT.

The J gene is TRBJ1-5, the V gene TRBV19; 9 bases are shared with TRBD1. The V gene end was trimmed by 4 bases and the J gene end by 4 bases; junction bases not matched to a gene: 5. The CDR3 is 15 residues long. Germline CDR1 is LNHDA and CDR2 is SQIVND (reference sequence). In nucleotides, the CDR3 is TGTGCCAGTAGTACCGGACAGGGGAGAAATCAGCCCCAGCATTTT. Translated, it gives CASSTGQGRNQPQHF.

This clone was observed a handful of times. The chain is built from TRBV5-6 and TRBJ1-2; D call uncertain. Germline V gives CDR1 SGHDT, CDR2 YYEEEE. V was shortened by 0 bases and J by 0 bases, with 6 bases between the two germline ends. This CDR3 has 14 amino acids. The CDR3 nucleotides read TGTGCCAGCAGCTTGGCCAGATCTAACTATGGCTACACCTTC. It translates to CASSLARSNYGYTF.

This sequence joins TRBV2 and TRBJ1-2; D is possibly TRBD1 (5 bases). V lost 6 bases and J 8 bases, leaving 16 bases between the germline ends. The CDR3 runs to 13 residues. In germline, CDR1 is SNHLY, CDR2 FYNNEI. The CDR3 here is CASRGLGDGGYTF. CDR3 nucleotide sequence: TGTGCCAGCAGGGGACTCGGCGATGGGGGCTACACCTTC.

The CDR3 DNA is TGTGCCAGCAGTCCGGCGACAGGCGGAAACACCATATATTTT. Protein product: CASSPATGGNTIYF. The chain employs TRBV28 and TRBJ1-3, with D maybe TRBD1 (6 bases). Germline V lookup: CDR1 MDHEN, CDR2 SYDVKM. V lost 5 bases to trimming and J lost 4 bases, with 12 bases between them. CDR3 length: 14 residues.

The V and J genes are TRBV6-5 and TRBJ2-5; D not certain. V shed 4 bases and J shed 4 bases, with 16 bases lying between them. The CDR3 sequence is 15 residues long. Germline assignment: CDR1 MNHEY and CDR2 SVGAGI. CDR3 amino acids: CASSSGRNMLETQYF. CDR3 nucleotide sequence: TGTGCCAGCAGTTCCGGACGAAACATGTTAGAGACCCAGTACTTC.